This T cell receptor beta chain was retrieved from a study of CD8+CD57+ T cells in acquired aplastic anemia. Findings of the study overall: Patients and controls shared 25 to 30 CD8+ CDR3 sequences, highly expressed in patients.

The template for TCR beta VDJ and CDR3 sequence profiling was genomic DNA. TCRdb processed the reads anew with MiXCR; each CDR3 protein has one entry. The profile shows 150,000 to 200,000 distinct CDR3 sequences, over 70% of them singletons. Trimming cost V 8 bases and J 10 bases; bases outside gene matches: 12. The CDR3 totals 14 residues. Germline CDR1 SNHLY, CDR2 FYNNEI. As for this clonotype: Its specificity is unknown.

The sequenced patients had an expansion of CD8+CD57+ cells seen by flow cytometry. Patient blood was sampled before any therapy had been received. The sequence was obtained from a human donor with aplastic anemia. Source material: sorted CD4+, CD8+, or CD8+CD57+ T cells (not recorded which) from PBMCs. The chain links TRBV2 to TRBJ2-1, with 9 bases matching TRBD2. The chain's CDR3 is CASARAGGPGEQFF. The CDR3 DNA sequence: TGTGCCAGCGCTAGGGCGGGGGGGCCGGGCGAGCAGTTCTTC.